A single sample gave rise to the 25 T cell receptor beta chains below, sequenced in a study of regulatory and conventional T cells in RAG deficiency. Only in-frame clones appear in the TCRdb table, and some are missing; sequencing was by immunoSEQ multiplex PCR. The sample has 20,000 to 25,000 clones; approximately 95% are singletons. The sorted conventional CD4+ T cells were CD25-low and CD127-high, with genomic DNA sequenced. These data also featured in a second study, about regulatory T cells. Per that paper: The primer mix had 52 TRBV and 13 TRBJ primers.

Source material: CD25- CD4+ T cells sorted from blood. Receptor source: a human donor in good health.

The chain combines TRBV5-1 with TRBJ2-1; TRBD1 aligns across 7 bases. Germline V gene sequence: CDR1 SGHRS, CDR2 YFSETQ. Trimming at V came to 4 bases and at J to 5 bases, leaving 9 bases not matched to a gene. The CDR3 has 15 residues. The CDR3 DNA follows: TGCGCCAGCAGCCAGACCGGGACAGAGAACAATGAGCAGTTCTTC. Protein: CASSQTGTENNEQFF. The variable domain in full, completed from reference TRBV5-1 and TRBJ2-1, reads KAGVTQTPRYLIKTRGQQVTLSCSPISGHRSVSWYQQTPGQGLQFLFEYFSETQRNKGNFPGRFSGRQFSNSRSEMNVSTLELGDSALYLCASSQTGTENNEQFFGPGTRLTVL.

The chain has TRBV9 and TRBJ2-5; D is possibly TRBD1 (5 bases). This CDR3 is 16 amino acids long. The germline V gene has CDR1 SGDLS and CDR2 YYNGEE. V was trimmed by 0 bases and J by 2 bases, leaving 14 bases between them. Here the CDR3 reads CASSVATAGSQETQYF. CDR3 DNA sequence: TGTGCCAGCAGCGTAGCTACGGCAGGGTCACAAGAGACCCAGTACTTC.

This clone was observed once. CDR3 coding DNA: TGCGCCAGCAGCCCGGGACAGCAGCTCTCCGGCACAGATACGCAGTATTTT. The encoded protein is CASSPGQQLSGTDTQYF. The chain combines TRBV4-1 with TRBJ2-3; TRBD1 aligns across 7 bases. This CDR3 contains 17 residues. Per the germline V gene, CDR1 is MGHRA and CDR2 is YSYEKL. The junction had 11 bases not matched to a gene; V was cut back by 4 bases and J by 1 base.

The CDR3 DNA reads TGTGCCAGCAGCCAACTGGGACTAGCGGGGGATACGCAGTATTTT. Amino acid sequence: CASSQLGLAGDTQYF. The chain combines TRBV4-2 with TRBJ2-3; TRBD2 agrees at 13 bases. The germline gives CDR1 LGHNA, CDR2 YNFKEQ. The CDR3 covers 15 residues. The J segment lost 6 bases and the V segment lost 2 bases, leaving 2 bases of the junction unmatched.

CDR3 sequence (DNA): TGTGCCAGCAGTCTACGACAGGGAAGGGATAATTCACCCCTCCACTTT. Residues: CASSLRQGRDNSPLHF. The rearrangement links TRBV7-2 to TRBJ1-6; 7 bases fit TRBD1. With 6 bases clipped from V and 5 bases from J, the junction kept 10 bases outside the gene matches. The V gene's germline CDR1 is SGHTA and CDR2 FQGNSA. The CDR3 is 16 amino acids. Filled out from reference TRBV7-2 and TRBJ1-6, the complete variable domain reads GAGVSQSPSNKVTEKGKDVELRCDPISGHTALYWYRQSLGQGLEFLIYFQGNSAPDKSGLPSDRFSAERTGGSVSTLTIQRTQQEDSAVYLCASSLRQGRDNSPLHFGNGTRLTVT.

The chain recombines TRBV7-3 with TRBJ2-1; D is uncertain. This CDR3 spans 14 amino acids. V lost 1 base and J lost 9, with 13 bases in between. Germline CDR1 SGHTA, CDR2 FQGTGA. CDR3 DNA sequence: TGTGCCAGCAGCTTAAGTGGCTATCTAGGTGAGCAGTTCTTC. This translates into CASSLSGYLGEQFF.

The rearrangement uses TRBV4-1 and TRBJ1-1, with 7 bases that match TRBD1. CDR3 length: 15 residues. Germline loops: CDR1 MGHRA, CDR2 YSYEKL. V lost 3 bases and J lost 5; bases outside the gene matches: 9. The CDR3 sequence: CASSQSAAGGTEAFF. CDR3 bases: TGCGCCAGCAGCCAGTCCGCGGCAGGGGGGACTGAAGCTTTCTTT.

V and J are TRBV7-2 and TRBJ2-1; no definite D call. The CDR3 covers 12 residues. Trimming left V 5 bases short and J 10 bases short, with 12 bases between. Germline V gene sequence: CDR1 SGHTA, CDR2 FQGNSA. In DNA form, the CDR3 reads TGTGCCAGCAGCCTATCTTTGAGGGAGCAGTTCTTC. Its translation is CASSLSLREQFF.

The genes are TRBV7-2 and TRBJ1-3, with 12 positions matching TRBD1. V was clipped by 1 base and J by 8 bases; unmatched bases: 12. This CDR3 is 18 amino acids long. The germline gives CDR1 SGHTA, CDR2 FQGNSA. The DNA for the CDR3 is TGTGCCAGCAGCTTAGTAGCAACCGGGACAGGGGGCTTCTACACCATATATTTT. This gives the protein CASSLVATGTGGFYTIYF.

V is TRBV4-1 and J is TRBJ1-1, with a possible D match to TRBD1 (5 bases). The CDR3 is made up of 16 amino acids. Trimming shortened V by 2 bases and J by 1 base, and 14 bases separated the two germline ends. In germline, CDR1 is MGHRA, CDR2 YSYEKL. CDR3 residues: CASSQSFLGANTEAFF. CDR3 bases: TGCGCCAGCAGCCAAAGCTTTCTAGGGGCGAACACTGAAGCTTTCTTT.

The chain combines TRBV19 with TRBJ1-3; the match to TRBD1 covers 10 bases. V lost 9 bases, J lost 0 bases, and 14 bases stayed unmatched. The CDR3 has 18 residues. CDR1 and CDR2 from the germline V gene are LNHDA and SQIVND (reference sequence). The CDR3 DNA sequence: TGTGCCAGCCGCGGGGGACAGGGGCCTTTTCACTCTGGAAACACCATATATTTT. Amino acids: CASRGGQGPFHSGNTIYF.

CDR3 in DNA: TGTGCCAGCAGCATAGAGACAGGAGGCTACACCTTC. It specifies CASSIETGGYTF. This rearrangement joins TRBV7-9 to TRBJ1-2; perhaps TRBD1 as D (6 bases). The germline V gene encodes CDR1 SEHNR and CDR2 FQNEAQ (reference sequence). CDR3 length: 12 residues. Trimming pared 5 bases from V and 8 bases from J, leaving 12 bases between.

V is TRBV6-1 and J is TRBJ1-5, with D possibly matching TRBD1 (5 bases). The germline V and J ends were trimmed by 4 bases and 1 base, with 14 bases remaining between them. Germline V CDR1 and CDR2: MNHNS, SASEGT. The CDR3 is made up of 16 amino acids. CDR3 amino acids: CASSVGTPTSNQPQHF. Written as DNA, the CDR3 is TGTGCCAGCAGTGTTGGGACTCCCACGAGCAATCAGCCCCAGCATTTT.

This chain uses TRBV7-9 with TRBJ2-1; TRBD2 agrees at 10 bases. The CDR3 is made up of 15 amino acids. Germline assignment: CDR1 SEHNR and CDR2 FQNEAQ (reference sequence). Unmatched junction bases numbered 7, after V lost 5 bases and J lost 6 bases. The CDR3 protein is CASSHSGGAGNEQFF. The CDR3 DNA follows: TGTGCCAGCAGCCACAGCGGGGGGGCGGGCAATGAGCAGTTCTTC.

The chain joins TRBV18 to TRBJ1-6; D is possibly TRBD1 (6 bases). The CDR3 has 17 residues. Trimming pared 5 bases from V and 8 bases from J, leaving 22 bases between. CDR1 KGHSH and CDR2 LQKENI come from the germline V gene. The CDR3 nucleotides are TGTGCCAGCTCATCTCAACCCTTACAGGGTTTGGATTCACCCCTCCACTTT. It specifies CASSSQPLQGLDSPLHF.

This clone was observed once. The rearrangement uses TRBV11-2 and TRBJ1-2, with 10 bases aligning to TRBD1. Trimming took 7 bases from V and 2 from J; bases not matched to a gene: 4. The CDR3 contains 14 residues. The germline CDR1 and CDR2 sequences are SGHAT and FQNNGV. The CDR3 nucleotides are TGTGCCAGCACCTGGACAGGGGGGAACTATGGCTACACCTTC. The encoded protein is CASTWTGGNYGYTF.

This sequence joins TRBV30 and TRBJ1-4; D perhaps matches TRBD1 (5 bases). The ends were cut back, 0 bases at V and 8 bases at J, with 13 bases in the middle. Germline V gene lookup returns CDR1 GTSNPN and CDR2 SVGIG (reference sequence). This CDR3 region has 14 residues. The chain's CDR3 is CAWSVAGNEEKLFF. The CDR3, as DNA: TGTGCCTGGAGTGTTGCAGGGAATGAGGAAAAACTGTTTTTT.

The genes are TRBV13 and TRBJ1-1, with 7 bases lining up with TRBD1. This CDR3 spans 15 amino acids. CDR1 and CDR2 from the germline V gene are PRHDT and FYEKMQ (reference sequence). V shed 6 bases and J 2 bases; nucleotides not matched to a gene: 9. CDR3 sequence (DNA): TGTGCCAGCAGGCCTGAGGGACAGACTAACACTGAAGCTTTCTTT. Protein product: CASRPEGQTNTEAFF.

Here the CDR3 reads CASSVSGGGPNQPQHF. CDR3 nucleotides: TGTGCCAGCAGTGTATCAGGCGGGGGACCCAATCAGCCCCAGCATTTT. The chain employs TRBV2 and TRBJ1-5, with D maybe TRBD1 (5 bases). CDR3 size: 16 residues. Trimming cost V 4 bases and J 3 bases, with 16 bases left between them. The V gene's germline CDR1 is SNHLY and CDR2 FYNNEI.

The gene calls are TRBV28 and TRBJ1-6; TRBD1 might be the D (5 bases). Per germline, CDR1 MDHEN and CDR2 SYDVKM. The CDR3 sequence is 13 residues long. V was shortened by 8 bases and J by 13 bases, with 18 bases between the two germline ends. The CDR3 protein is CASYPRRGSPLHF. CDR3 sequence (DNA): TGTGCCAGCTACCCCAGGAGGGGATCCCCCCTCCACTTT.

The J gene is TRBJ2-7, the V gene TRBV5-1, with 9 nucleotides matching TRBD1. V gave up 0 bases and J gave up 0 bases; unmatched junction bases: 4. Germline values: CDR1 SGHRS, CDR2 YFSETQ. This CDR3 has 16 amino acids. The CDR3 loop is CASSLGGTGNSYEQYF. The CDR3 coding sequence is TGCGCCAGCAGCTTGGGAGGGACAGGGAACTCCTACGAGCAGTACTTC.

V gene TRBV7-9 combines with J gene TRBJ2-7; 10 positions match TRBD2. This CDR3 has 15 residues. J lost 6 bases, V lost 5 bases, and 10 bases had no gene match. CDR1 is SEHNR, CDR2 FQNEAQ, per germline (reference sequence). In DNA form, the CDR3 reads TGTGCCAGCAGCACCGTGGTAGCGGGGGGTGGCGAGCAGTACTTC. Protein product: CASSTVVAGGGEQYF.

The rearrangement joins TRBV7-2 to TRBJ2-6; D might be TRBD2 (5 bases). V was pared by 1 base and J by 0 bases, with 13 bases between. In germline, CDR1 is SGHTA, CDR2 FQGNSA. CDR3 length: 18 residues. CDR3 in amino acids: CASSLVAGRISGANVLTF. CDR3 DNA sequence: TGTGCCAGCAGCTTAGTTGCGGGTCGGATCTCTGGGGCCAACGTCCTGACTTTC.

The J gene is TRBJ1-1, the V gene TRBV7-9, with TRBD1 matching 7 bases. From germline, CDR1 is SEHNR and CDR2 FQNEAQ (reference sequence). The CDR3 has 14 amino acids. V lost 5 bases, J lost 4 bases, and 7 bases stayed unmatched. CDR3 sequence reads: CASSQHPGGTEAFF. The CDR3 DNA reads TGTGCCAGCAGCCAACACCCAGGGGGCACTGAAGCTTTCTTT.

The chain combines TRBV4-2 with TRBJ1-1; 7 positions agree with TRBD1. CDR3 length equals 14 residues. The V gene's germline CDR1 is LGHNA and CDR2 YNFKEQ. With V trimmed by 4 bases and J by 7 bases, 9 bases remained unmatched. The chain's CDR3 is CASSRGTAPNEAFF. Written as DNA, the CDR3 is TGTGCCAGCAGCCGCGGGACAGCTCCTAATGAAGCTTTCTTT.